This T cell receptor beta chain was recorded in a study of CD8 T cells in Susac syndrome. The study's findings and limits: As the study acknowledged, the number of individuals in its TCR sequencing and HLA analysis was relatively small.

As to this clonotype: As yet, its antigen is unknown.

It was with random hexamers that about 0.45 to 1 ug RNA was reverse transcribed. TCRdb redid the calling of the immunoSEQ multiplex PCR reads with MiXCR, one entry per CDR3 protein. The sample includes about 210,000 distinct CDR3 sequences, 94% of them seen just once. The specimen was CD4+ T cells from PBMCs. This clonotype was sampled from a human donor with Susac syndrome.

The CDR3 bases are TGTGCCTGGAGTCCGTTCTTGGGGGACTATGGCTACACCTTC. It translates to CAWSPFLGDYGYTF. This chain links TRBV30 with TRBJ1-2, with D possibly matching TRBD1 (5 bases). This CDR3 comprises 14 residues. CDR1 and CDR2 (germline): GTSNPN, SVGIG (reference sequence). Trimming shortened V by 2 bases and J by 3 bases, and 13 bases separated the two germline ends. The variable domain in full, with the rest retrieved from reference TRBV30 and TRBJ1-2, is SQTIHQWPATLVQPVGSPLSLECTVEGTSNPNLYWYRQAAGRGLQLLFYSVGIGQISSEVPQNLSASRPQDRQFILSSKKLLLSDSGFYLCAWSPFLGDYGYTFGSGTRLTVV.